This is a list of T cell receptor beta chains from one sample in a study of blood T cell repertoires in COVID-19. The table came from immunoSEQ multiplex PCR; TCRdb's copy has only in-frame clones and leaves some out. The sample records a few hundred thousand clones, roughly 84% being singletons. The sequenced sample was PBMCs or T cells enriched from blood (not recorded which). These receptors all come from a woman in her thirties or forties who had recovered from COVID-19. The CDR3 runs from the conserved cysteine through the conserved F or W. The order of the fields is CDR3 DNA, CDR3 protein, V gene, D gene, J gene, clone size. A D gene is named only where the DNA matches it firmly. Expanded clones get a size class; other rows say once, few or many, or leave the size out.

CDR3nt: TGTGCCAGCTCACCCGTAAGGGGGCAAGGCTATGGCTACACCTTC
CDR3aa: CASSPVRGQGYGYTF
v_gene: TRBV18
d_gene: TRBD1
j_gene: TRBJ1-2
abundance: NA

CDR3nt: TGTGCCAGCTCGGGGGGCGCGGGCTCTTATGAAAAACTGTTTTTT
CDR3aa: CASSGGAGSYEKLFF
v_gene: TRBV2
d_gene: NA
j_gene: TRBJ1-4
abundance: NA

CDR3nt: TGTGCCAGCAGTTTAGGGACAGGGAGCACTGAAGCTTTCTTT
CDR3aa: CASSLGTGSTEAFF
v_gene: TRBV27
d_gene: TRBD1
j_gene: TRBJ1-1
abundance: NA

CDR3nt: TGTGCCAGCAGCTTTGGGCAAAAATCTGGAAACACCATATATTTT
CDR3aa: CASSFGQKSGNTIYF
v_gene: TRBV11-3
d_gene: NA
j_gene: TRBJ1-3
abundance: NA

CDR3nt: TGTGCCAGCAGTGAGGAGGGGGCAACTGGAAACACCATATATTTT
CDR3aa: CASSEEGATGNTIYF
v_gene: TRBV2
d_gene: TRBD1
j_gene: TRBJ1-3
abundance: NA

CDR3nt: TGTGCCAGCAGCTCCTCAAGGGACAGGGGATATAATTCACCCCTCCACTTT
CDR3aa: CASSSSRDRGYNSPLHF
v_gene: TRBV5-5
d_gene: TRBD1
j_gene: TRBJ1-6
abundance: NA

CDR3nt: TGTGCCAGCAGTCTCCAGGGGGGCTACGAGCAGTACTTC
CDR3aa: CASSLQGGYEQYF
v_gene: TRBV7-8
d_gene: NA
j_gene: TRBJ2-7
abundance: NA

CDR3nt: TGTGCCAGCAGCGGCACAGGGATTGCAACTAATGAAAAACTGTTTTTT
CDR3aa: CASSGTGIATNEKLFF
v_gene: TRBV9
d_gene: NA
j_gene: TRBJ1-4
abundance: NA

CDR3nt: TGCGCCAGCAGCGTCACTAGCGGGAGTCCCGGGGAGCTGTTTTTT
CDR3aa: CASSVTSGSPGELFF
v_gene: TRBV5-1
d_gene: TRBD2
j_gene: TRBJ2-2
abundance: NA

CDR3nt: TGCGCCAGCAGCTTTACAGGGACCTCGAGGAACACTGAAGCTTTCTTT
CDR3aa: CASSFTGTSRNTEAFF
v_gene: TRBV5-1
d_gene: NA
j_gene: TRBJ1-1
abundance: NA

CDR3nt: TGTGCCAGCATTGAAGGGAGCCTAGCGAGCTCCTACGAGCAGTACTTC
CDR3aa: CASIEGSLASSYEQYF
v_gene: TRBV28
d_gene: NA
j_gene: TRBJ2-7
abundance: once

CDR3nt: TGCGCCAGCAGTGAATCAATTAATTCACCCCTCCACTTT
CDR3aa: CASSESINSPLHF
v_gene: TRBV10-1
d_gene: NA
j_gene: TRBJ1-6
abundance: NA

CDR3nt: TGTGCCAGCAGGCCTCTAAGCACCGGGGAGCTGTTTTTT
CDR3aa: CASRPLSTGELFF
v_gene: TRBV28
d_gene: NA
j_gene: TRBJ2-2
abundance: NA

CDR3nt: TGTGCCAGTAGGGATCCGGGACAGGGAGAGTGGCAGCCCCAGCATTTT
CDR3aa: CASRDPGQGEWQPQHF
v_gene: TRBV19
d_gene: TRBD1
j_gene: TRBJ1-5
abundance: NA

CDR3nt: TGCAGCGTTGAAGGGGAAGGGGCTTACAATGAGCAGTTCTTC
CDR3aa: CSVEGEGAYNEQFF
v_gene: TRBV29-1
d_gene: NA
j_gene: TRBJ2-1
abundance: NA

CDR3nt: TGTGCCAGCAGTTTATGGCAGGGATATGGCTACACCTTC
CDR3aa: CASSLWQGYGYTF
v_gene: TRBV28
d_gene: NA
j_gene: TRBJ1-2
abundance: NA

CDR3nt: TGTGCCTGGAGTAGGTTTCTAGCGGGAGATGGGGGCACAGATACGCAGTATTTT
CDR3aa: CAWSRFLAGDGGTDTQYF
v_gene: TRBV30
d_gene: TRBD2
j_gene: TRBJ2-3
abundance: once

CDR3nt: TGTGCCAGCATGGGAGGGACCCACAATGAGCAGTTCTTC
CDR3aa: CASMGGTHNEQFF
v_gene: TRBV28
d_gene: TRBD2
j_gene: TRBJ2-1
abundance: NA

CDR3nt: TGTGCCAGCAGCTTAGGGACTAGCGGGAGGGAAGAGACCCAGTACTTC
CDR3aa: CASSLGTSGREETQYF
v_gene: TRBV11-3
d_gene: TRBD2
j_gene: TRBJ2-5
abundance: NA

CDR3nt: TGTGCCAGCAGCGATCGACTGAGAAGGAACACCATATATTTT
CDR3aa: CASSDRLRRNTIYF
v_gene: TRBV11-3
d_gene: NA
j_gene: TRBJ1-3
abundance: NA

CDR3nt: TGTGCCAGCAGCAGCCCCTACAGGGATGCTTTCTTT
CDR3aa: CASSSPYRDAFF
v_gene: TRBV28
d_gene: NA
j_gene: TRBJ1-1
abundance: NA

CDR3nt: TGTGCCAGCAGTCCAATTCTCAAGGGACAGGGGGACAACTACGAGCAGTACTTC
CDR3aa: CASSPILKGQGDNYEQYF
v_gene: TRBV7-6
d_gene: TRBD1
j_gene: TRBJ2-7
abundance: NA

CDR3nt: TGTGCCAGCAGTCCTACCCCTACAGGGCCACTGGGTGGCTACACCTTC
CDR3aa: CASSPTPTGPLGGYTF
v_gene: TRBV28
d_gene: NA
j_gene: TRBJ1-2
abundance: NA

CDR3nt: TGTGCCATCAAACAGGACAGCCGGAACACTGAAGCTTTCTTT
CDR3aa: CAIKQDSRNTEAFF
v_gene: TRBV10-3
d_gene: NA
j_gene: TRBJ1-1
abundance: NA

CDR3nt: TGTGCCAGCTCTGAACAGGGTTGGGAGCAGTTCTTC
CDR3aa: CASSEQGWEQFF
v_gene: TRBV18
d_gene: NA
j_gene: TRBJ2-1
abundance: NA

CDR3nt: TGTGCCAGCAGCTTAATGGGCGGCTACACCTTC
CDR3aa: CASSLMGGYTF
v_gene: TRBV5-5
d_gene: NA
j_gene: TRBJ1-2
abundance: NA

CDR3nt: TGTGCCAGCAGCCGGCTGGGACAGGGTGATACTGAAGCTTTCTTT
CDR3aa: CASSRLGQGDTEAFF
v_gene: TRBV4-2
d_gene: TRBD1
j_gene: TRBJ1-1
abundance: NA

CDR3nt: TGTGCCAGCAGCCACAAATTCCCCGGGACAGGGCCTAAGGTGGATGGCTACACCTTC
CDR3aa: CASSHKFPGTGPKVDGYTF
v_gene: TRBV21-1
d_gene: NA
j_gene: TRBJ1-2
abundance: NA

CDR3nt: TGCGCCAGCAGCTTGGAGGGACTACCTACCTACAATGAGCAGTTCTTC
CDR3aa: CASSLEGLPTYNEQFF
v_gene: TRBV5-1
d_gene: TRBD2
j_gene: TRBJ2-1
abundance: NA

CDR3nt: TGTGCCAGCAGCCCGGGACAGGGGTTTTATAGCAATCAGCCCCAGCATTTT
CDR3aa: CASSPGQGFYSNQPQHF
v_gene: TRBV7-8
d_gene: TRBD1
j_gene: TRBJ1-5
abundance: once

CDR3nt: TGTGCCAGCAGCGATAGCGGGAGAAGGGCCTACAATGAGCAGTTCTTC
CDR3aa: CASSDSGRRAYNEQFF
v_gene: TRBV9
d_gene: TRBD2
j_gene: TRBJ2-1
abundance: NA

CDR3nt: TGCAGCGTTGAACGAGCGGGAGGATCCACCGGGGAGCTGTTTTTT
CDR3aa: CSVERAGGSTGELFF
v_gene: TRBV29-1
d_gene: TRBD2
j_gene: TRBJ2-2
abundance: once

CDR3nt: TGTGCCAGCAGCTTAACTCTGCGCTTAAGCGGGACAAGAGATACGCAGTATTTT
CDR3aa: CASSLTLRLSGTRDTQYF
v_gene: TRBV7-6
d_gene: NA
j_gene: TRBJ2-3
abundance: NA

CDR3nt: TGTGCCAGCAGTCTGGACAGGGTGCCTCAGCCCCAGCATTTT
CDR3aa: CASSLDRVPQPQHF
v_gene: TRBV7-8
d_gene: TRBD1
j_gene: TRBJ1-5
abundance: NA

CDR3nt: TGTGCCAGCAGACAACCGGGACAGGGCTATGGCTACACCTTC
CDR3aa: CASRQPGQGYGYTF
v_gene: TRBV11-2
d_gene: TRBD1
j_gene: TRBJ1-2
abundance: NA

CDR3nt: TGCGCCAGCAGCCCCTCGAGCGGGAGTAAAAGTGAGCAGTTCTTC
CDR3aa: CASSPSSGSKSEQFF
v_gene: TRBV5-1
d_gene: TRBD2
j_gene: TRBJ2-1
abundance: NA

CDR3nt: TGCGCCAGCAGTCAACCATACAGGCCCGCCTGCCATGGCTACACCTTC
CDR3aa: CASSQPYRPACHGYTF
v_gene: TRBV23-1
d_gene: NA
j_gene: TRBJ1-2
abundance: once

CDR3nt: TGTGCCAGCAGTTCAACCGGGACAGCAACTAACTATGGCTACACCTTC
CDR3aa: CASSSTGTATNYGYTF
v_gene: TRBV28
d_gene: TRBD1
j_gene: TRBJ1-2
abundance: NA

CDR3nt: TGTGCCAGCAGCCCGGACAGGGTTAACACTGAAGCTTTCTTT
CDR3aa: CASSPDRVNTEAFF
v_gene: TRBV3-1/TRBV3-2
d_gene: TRBD1
j_gene: TRBJ1-1
abundance: NA

CDR3nt: TGTGCCAGCCGGGCGGGGACAGGGGACACCGGGGAGCTGTTTTTT
CDR3aa: CASRAGTGDTGELFF
v_gene: TRBV25-1
d_gene: TRBD1
j_gene: TRBJ2-2
abundance: NA

CDR3nt: TGTGCCAGCAGCCTCCGGGCCGCCCATCTAGCGGGATATGGGAATGAGCAGTTCTTC
CDR3aa: CASSLRAAHLAGYGNEQFF
v_gene: TRBV4-2
d_gene: TRBD2
j_gene: TRBJ2-1
abundance: few

CDR3nt: TGCGCCAGCAGCCGATCCGGGACAACGAACACCGGGGAGCTGTTTTTT
CDR3aa: CASSRSGTTNTGELFF
v_gene: TRBV4-1
d_gene: NA
j_gene: TRBJ2-2
abundance: NA

CDR3nt: TGTGCCAGCAGCACTCAGGGGGCAGATACTGAAAAACTGTTTTTT
CDR3aa: CASSTQGADTEKLFF
v_gene: TRBV7-2
d_gene: TRBD1
j_gene: TRBJ1-4
abundance: NA

CDR3nt: TGCGCCAGCAGTCGTACTCGGAGCTCCTACAATGAGCAGTTCTTC
CDR3aa: CASSRTRSSYNEQFF
v_gene: TRBV5-1
d_gene: NA
j_gene: TRBJ2-1
abundance: few

CDR3nt: TGTGCCAGCAGTTTATGGGCTAGCGGGGGGGGCAATGAGCAGTTCTTC
CDR3aa: CASSLWASGGGNEQFF
v_gene: TRBV28
d_gene: TRBD2
j_gene: TRBJ2-1
abundance: NA

CDR3nt: TGCGCCAGCAGGGGGGGACTTGCCTCCTACAATGAGCAGTTCTTC
CDR3aa: CASRGGLASYNEQFF
v_gene: TRBV5-1
d_gene: NA
j_gene: TRBJ2-1
abundance: NA

CDR3nt: TGTGCCAGCAGCACGGGGGGCCAAGGGACTGAAGCTTTCTTT
CDR3aa: CASSTGGQGTEAFF
v_gene: TRBV21-1
d_gene: NA
j_gene: TRBJ1-1
abundance: NA

CDR3nt: TGTGCCAGCTCACCACCGTACGGGGGAATGAACACTGAAGCTTTCTTT
CDR3aa: CASSPPYGGMNTEAFF
v_gene: TRBV18
d_gene: NA
j_gene: TRBJ1-1
abundance: NA

CDR3nt: TGTGCCTGGAGTGTGTCGGGAAACACCATATATTTT
CDR3aa: CAWSVSGNTIYF
v_gene: TRBV30
d_gene: NA
j_gene: TRBJ1-3
abundance: NA

CDR3nt: TGCGCCAGCAGCTTGGGGACAGGGTTATACGAGCAGTACTTC
CDR3aa: CASSLGTGLYEQYF
v_gene: TRBV5-1
d_gene: TRBD1
j_gene: TRBJ2-7
abundance: NA

CDR3nt: TGTGCCAGCAGCCAGGGACAGAACACCGGGGAGCTGTTTTTT
CDR3aa: CASSQGQNTGELFF
v_gene: TRBV3-1/TRBV3-2
d_gene: NA
j_gene: TRBJ2-2
abundance: NA

CDR3nt: TGTGCCAGCAGCAGAGCGATGAGGCCAGATACGCAGTATTTT
CDR3aa: CASSRAMRPDTQYF
v_gene: TRBV7-9
d_gene: NA
j_gene: TRBJ2-3
abundance: few

CDR3nt: TGCGCCAGCAGTGGGCAGGGGCAAGAGACCCAGTACTTC
CDR3aa: CASSGQGQETQYF
v_gene: TRBV10-2
d_gene: NA
j_gene: TRBJ2-5
abundance: NA

CDR3nt: TGTGCCAGCAGCCAGTGGCAGGCCTATGGCTACACCTTC
CDR3aa: CASSQWQAYGYTF
v_gene: TRBV14
d_gene: NA
j_gene: TRBJ1-2
abundance: NA

CDR3nt: TGTGCCAGCAGTGAGGGACAGGGGCTTACTAACTATGGCTACACCTTC
CDR3aa: CASSEGQGLTNYGYTF
v_gene: TRBV2
d_gene: TRBD1
j_gene: TRBJ1-2
abundance: NA

CDR3nt: TGTGCCAGCAGCAAAGTTTGCCCCCTGGGGGGTTCCTACGAGCAGTACTTC
CDR3aa: CASSKVCPLGGSYEQYF
v_gene: TRBV21-1
d_gene: NA
j_gene: TRBJ2-7
abundance: NA

CDR3nt: TGTGCCAGCAGTTCGACAGGGGGGGGCACTGAAGCTTTCTTT
CDR3aa: CASSSTGGGTEAFF
v_gene: TRBV6-5
d_gene: TRBD1
j_gene: TRBJ1-1
abundance: NA